The rows below give T cell receptor beta chains drawn from one sample of a study of shared clonotypes between healthy human individuals. TCRdb's copy holds only in-frame clones and misses some; the assay was immunoSEQ multiplex PCR. The data show some 2 million clones, approximately 94% seen once. The sample taken for sequencing was naive CD8+ T cells sorted from blood. The origin of the receptors is a man aged 18 to 30 in good health. CDR3s include the opening cysteine and the closing phenylalanine or tryptophan. Each record gives: D gene, J gene, V gene, clone size, CDR3 DNA, CDR3 protein. D genes are given only for firm matches. Clone size is stated in some rows and not others, as once, few, many or a class when expanded.

d_gene: -; j_gene: TRBJ2-7; v_gene: TRBV19; abundance: -; CDR3nt: TGTGCCACTTACGACGGCTACGAGCAGTACTTC; CDR3aa: CATYDGYEQYF
d_gene: TRBD1; j_gene: TRBJ2-7; v_gene: TRBV6-5; abundance: -; CDR3nt: TGTGCCAGCAGTTACTCGACAGGACAGGTTGAATACGAGCAGTACTTC; CDR3aa: CASSYSTGQVEYEQYF
d_gene: -; j_gene: TRBJ2-7; v_gene: TRBV12-5; abundance: -; CDR3nt: TGTGCTAGTGGTTTGGGGCAGGGGCTTCTCTACGAGCAGTACTTC; CDR3aa: CASGLGQGLLYEQYF
d_gene: -; j_gene: TRBJ2-1; v_gene: TRBV7-9; abundance: -; CDR3nt: TGTGCCAGCAGCTTAGATACGAATGAGCAGTTCTTC; CDR3aa: CASSLDTNEQFF
d_gene: -; j_gene: TRBJ2-2; v_gene: TRBV4-2; abundance: -; CDR3nt: TGTGCCAGCAGCCAAGATCATGTAGCGGTGGGAGGGGAGCTGTTTTTT; CDR3aa: CASSQDHVAVGGELFF
d_gene: -; j_gene: TRBJ1-1; v_gene: TRBV5-6; abundance: once; CDR3nt: TGTGCCAGCAGCCTGGGGGTCTCGAACACTGAAGCTTTCTTT; CDR3aa: CASSLGVSNTEAFF
d_gene: TRBD2; j_gene: TRBJ2-2; v_gene: TRBV7-9; abundance: -; CDR3nt: TGTGCCAGCAGCTTAGAGGAACTGGGACTAGCGGGAGATCCCGGGGAGCTGTTTTTT; CDR3aa: CASSLEELGLAGDPGELFF
d_gene: -; j_gene: TRBJ2-1; v_gene: TRBV4-3; abundance: once; CDR3nt: TGCGCCAGCAGCCAAGACAAGTATGGGTTCTACAATGAGCAGTTCTTC; CDR3aa: CASSQDKYGFYNEQFF
d_gene: -; j_gene: TRBJ2-5; v_gene: TRBV4-1; abundance: -; CDR3nt: TGCGCCAGCAGCCAAGCTCCCAAGGGACACCTAGGTGGGGAGACCCAGTACTTC; CDR3aa: CASSQAPKGHLGGETQYF
d_gene: -; j_gene: TRBJ1-1; v_gene: TRBV28; abundance: -; CDR3nt: TGTGCCAGCAGTTTCTCCTTGGACACTGAAGCTTTCTTT; CDR3aa: CASSFSLDTEAFF
d_gene: -; j_gene: TRBJ1-1; v_gene: TRBV7-9; abundance: -; CDR3nt: TGTGCCAGCAGCTTAGCCCAGGCCCCTGAAGCTTTCTTT; CDR3aa: CASSLAQAPEAFF
d_gene: TRBD1; j_gene: TRBJ2-2; v_gene: TRBV10-3; abundance: -; CDR3nt: TGTGCCATCAGGACAGGGGACATGAACACCGGGGAGCTGTTTTTT; CDR3aa: CAIRTGDMNTGELFF
d_gene: -; j_gene: TRBJ2-5; v_gene: TRBV29-1; abundance: once; CDR3nt: TGCAGCGTTGACATAAAAGGACAGACAAGGTGGGAGACCCAGTACTTC; CDR3aa: CSVDIKGQTRWETQYF
d_gene: -; j_gene: TRBJ1-2; v_gene: TRBV11-2; abundance: -; CDR3nt: TGTGCCAGCAGCTTAGCAGGCGGGACCTATGGCTACACCTTC; CDR3aa: CASSLAGGTYGYTF
d_gene: -; j_gene: TRBJ2-7; v_gene: TRBV27; abundance: -; CDR3nt: TGTGCCAGCACCCCCGTCGGCCCCTTGGCCTACGAGCAGTACTTC; CDR3aa: CASTPVGPLAYEQYF
d_gene: -; j_gene: TRBJ2-1; v_gene: TRBV4-1; abundance: -; CDR3nt: TGCGCCAGCCTCGACTTGGACTCCCCCTACAATGAGCAGTTCTTC; CDR3aa: CASLDLDSPYNEQFF
d_gene: -; j_gene: TRBJ1-5; v_gene: TRBV15; abundance: -; CDR3nt: TGTGCCACCAGCAGAGATGCCCGGAGCGACAATCAGCCCCAGCATTTT; CDR3aa: CATSRDARSDNQPQHF
d_gene: -; j_gene: TRBJ2-2; v_gene: TRBV11-2; abundance: -; CDR3nt: TGTGCCAGCAGAGCCGACAGTTTAACCGGGGAGCTGTTTTTT; CDR3aa: CASRADSLTGELFF
d_gene: -; j_gene: TRBJ2-7; v_gene: TRBV5-8; abundance: few; CDR3nt: TGTGCCAGCAGCTTACAGGGATCCTACGAGCAGTACTTC; CDR3aa: CASSLQGSYEQYF
d_gene: TRBD2; j_gene: TRBJ2-1; v_gene: TRBV7-2; abundance: -; CDR3nt: TGTGCCAGCAGCCCGAGCGGGAGGGGCTACGTGGTGAATGAGCAGTTCTTC; CDR3aa: CASSPSGRGYVVNEQFF
d_gene: TRBD1; j_gene: TRBJ1-4; v_gene: TRBV30; abundance: -; CDR3nt: TGTGCCTGGAGTGTCGGACAGGGATGGGAAAAACTGTTTTTT; CDR3aa: CAWSVGQGWEKLFF
d_gene: TRBD1; j_gene: TRBJ2-7; v_gene: TRBV5-6; abundance: -; CDR3nt: TGTGCCAGCAGCGCAGGGGGCAACTACGAGCAGTACTTC; CDR3aa: CASSAGGNYEQYF
d_gene: TRBD2; j_gene: TRBJ2-1; v_gene: TRBV9; abundance: -; CDR3nt: TGTGCCAGCAGCGCCCCCGGGACTAGAGGTGGGAATGAGCAGTTCTTC; CDR3aa: CASSAPGTRGGNEQFF
d_gene: -; j_gene: TRBJ2-7; v_gene: TRBV13; abundance: -; CDR3nt: TGTGCCAGCAGCGTACACTCCTACGAGCAGTACTTC; CDR3aa: CASSVHSYEQYF
d_gene: TRBD1; j_gene: TRBJ2-3; v_gene: TRBV4-3; abundance: once; CDR3nt: TGCGCCAGCAGCCACACACAGGGGTCCCTTCTTTCCACAGATACGCAGTATTTT; CDR3aa: CASSHTQGSLLSTDTQYF
d_gene: -; j_gene: TRBJ2-5; v_gene: TRBV28; abundance: -; CDR3nt: TGTGCCAGCAGCCCCGGGGCGGGGTGGGAGACCCAGTACTTC; CDR3aa: CASSPGAGWETQYF
d_gene: TRBD2; j_gene: TRBJ2-7; v_gene: TRBV2; abundance: -; CDR3nt: TGTGCCAGCAGTGCGGGACTAGCGGGAGGGTTTTCCTACGAGCAGTACTTC; CDR3aa: CASSAGLAGGFSYEQYF
d_gene: -; j_gene: TRBJ2-3; v_gene: TRBV13; abundance: -; CDR3nt: TGTGCCAGCTCAGGGGGTAGCGGGATCACAGATACGCAGTATTTT; CDR3aa: CASSGGSGITDTQYF
d_gene: -; j_gene: TRBJ1-2; v_gene: TRBV28; abundance: -; CDR3nt: TGTGCCAGCAGTCCCAAACTCCCCACGGGAATCTATGGCTACACCTTC; CDR3aa: CASSPKLPTGIYGYTF